Below, 12 T cell receptor beta chains from the same sample are listed, as sequenced in a study of shared clonotypes between healthy human individuals. Using immunoSEQ multiplex PCR, the repertoire was profiled, and TCRdb retains in-frame clones only, with some absent. The data contain about 1 million clones, 75% of them singletons. Sequencing used memory CD4+ T cells sorted from blood. Subset in this sample: CD45RA-negative fraction. These receptors all come from a man aged 18 to 35 in good health.

This clone was counted once. The V and J genes are TRBV5-1 and TRBJ2-1; D ambiguous. Germline CDR1 and CDR2: SGHRS and YFSETQ. The CDR3 runs 14 residues. Trimming took off 4 bases at V and 5 bases at J, with 13 bases between the two ends. The CDR3 loop reads CASSPVDGHNEQFF. CDR3 bases: TGCGCCAGCAGCCCGGTGGACGGGCACAATGAGCAGTTCTTC.

This clone was found once. The genes are TRBV2 and TRBJ2-5; 7 positions match TRBD1. The CDR3 spans 14 residues. V lost 5 bases and J lost 2; bases outside the gene matches: 5. Per germline, CDR1 SNHLY and CDR2 FYNNEI. Here the CDR3 reads CASSYTDRQETQYF. Written as DNA, the CDR3 is TGTGCCAGCAGTTACACGGACAGGCAAGAGACCCAGTACTTC.

This clone has only a few counts. The V gene is TRBV4-2, the J gene TRBJ2-3; TRBD2 agrees at 12 bases. With V trimmed by 3 bases and J by 2 bases, 6 bases remained unmatched. The CDR3 contains 17 residues. Germline V gene lookup returns CDR1 LGHNA and CDR2 YNFKEQ. CDR3 amino acids: CASSQATSGGPTDTQYF. The CDR3, as DNA: TGTGCCAGCAGCCAGGCGACTAGCGGGGGCCCCACAGATACGCAGTATTTT.

V gene TRBV7-7 combines with J gene TRBJ2-6; D gene ambiguous. Germline CDR1 and CDR2: SSHAT and FNYEAQ (reference sequence). The CDR3 consists of 18 residues. V was cut by 5 bases and J by 5 bases, with 22 bases left in between. CDR3 sequence: CASSAELVPQSRANVLTF. The CDR3 DNA is TGTGCCAGCAGCGCAGAGTTAGTGCCACAAAGTCGGGCCAACGTCCTGACTTTC.

V and J are TRBV28 and TRBJ2-7, with a weak D call TRBD2 (6 bases). Per germline, CDR1 MDHEN and CDR2 SYDVKM. This CDR3 has 14 residues. V shed 5 bases and J shed 7 bases, with 18 bases lying between them. CDR3 protein: CASSNEGRGDEQYF. CDR3 bases: TGTGCCAGCAGTAACGAGGGTCGCGGGGATGAGCAGTACTTC.

This clone was counted only a few times. V usage is TRBV5-1 and J usage is TRBJ2-7, with a possible D match to TRBD1 (6 bases). The CDR3 extends over 20 amino acids. Germline CDR1 is SGHRS and CDR2 is YFSETQ. Trimming left V 0 bases short and J 0 bases short, with 25 bases between. The CDR3 is CASSLAGSGDTNQRSYEQYF. In nucleotides, the CDR3 is TGCGCCAGCAGCTTGGCCGGTTCTGGGGACACCAACCAACGCTCCTACGAGCAGTACTTC.

This chain links TRBV1 with TRBJ1-1; TRBD1 is the table's D call and was not checked against the DNA. TRBV1 constitutes a pseudogene. The CDR3 is 17 amino acids. The CDR3 here is CTSSQLSRDDTDTEAFF. CDR3 coding DNA: TGCACCAGCAGCCAGCTGTCCAGGGATGACACAGACACTGAAGCTTTCTTT.

The V call is TRBV5-6, the J call TRBJ1-2; D call uncertain. This CDR3 contains 11 residues. The V gene's germline CDR1 is SGHDT and CDR2 YYEEEE. Trimming cost V 0 bases and J 7 bases, with 4 bases left between them. CDR3 region: CASSLASGYTF. The CDR3 DNA reads as TGTGCCAGCAGCTTGGCCTCTGGCTACACCTTC.

The V gene is TRBV19, the J gene TRBJ2-2; D call uncertain. Germline CDR1 LNHDA, CDR2 SQIVND (reference sequence). The CDR3 totals 13 residues. Trimming removed 3 bases from V and 1 base from J, with 3 bases in between. DNA of the CDR3: TGTGCCAGTAGTATTTTGAACACCGGGGAGCTGTTTTTT. Its protein product is CASSILNTGELFF.

The J gene is TRBJ2-7, the V gene TRBV7-6, with TRBD1 identical over 8 bases. The germline gives CDR1 SGHVS, CDR2 FNYEAQ. The CDR3 is 15 amino acids. Germline trimming cut 1 base from V and 0 bases from J; bases unmatched to any gene: 2. The CDR3, as DNA: TGTGCCAGCAGCTTAGTGGACAGGGACTCCTACGAGCAGTACTTC. Amino acid sequence: CASSLVDRDSYEQYF.

This clone was detected only once. The chain links TRBV28 to TRBJ2-7; 10 bases fit TRBD2. V was pared by 6 bases and J by 7 bases, with 6 bases of the junction left unmatched. The CDR3 extends over 13 amino acids. The V gene's germline CDR1 is MDHEN and CDR2 SYDVKM. For the CDR3, the DNA is TGTGCCAGCAGCCTAGCGGGGGTAGGGGAGCAGTACTTC. The encoded protein is CASSLAGVGEQYF.

The chain joins TRBV2 to TRBJ1-1; no reliable D call. Germline lookup yields CDR1 SNHLY and CDR2 FYNNEI. Trimming shortened V by 8 bases and J by 0 bases, and 22 bases separated the two germline ends. The CDR3 is 17 amino acids. This CDR3 reads CASQKEGGGMMNTEAFF. Here the CDR3 DNA reads TGTGCCAGCCAGAAAGAAGGCGGCGGGATGATGAACACTGAAGCTTTCTTT. The full variable domain, in which reference TRBV2 and TRBJ1-1 provide the parts outside the CDR3, is EPEVTQTPSHQVTQMGQEVILRCVPISNHLYFYWYRQILGQKVEFLVSFYNNEISEKSEIFDDQFSVERPDGSNFTLKIRSTKLEDSAMYFCASQKEGGGMMNTEAFFGQGTRLTVV.